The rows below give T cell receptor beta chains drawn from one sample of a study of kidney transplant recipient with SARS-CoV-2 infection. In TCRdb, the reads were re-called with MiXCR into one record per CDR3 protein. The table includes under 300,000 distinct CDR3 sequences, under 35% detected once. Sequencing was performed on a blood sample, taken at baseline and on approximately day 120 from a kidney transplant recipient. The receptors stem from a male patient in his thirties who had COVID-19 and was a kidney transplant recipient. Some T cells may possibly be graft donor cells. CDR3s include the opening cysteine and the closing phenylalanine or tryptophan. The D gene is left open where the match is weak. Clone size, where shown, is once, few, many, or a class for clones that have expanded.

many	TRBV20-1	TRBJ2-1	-	TGCAGTGCTAGAGCGGGAGTTTCCTACAATGAGCAGTTCTTC	CSARAGVSYNEQFF
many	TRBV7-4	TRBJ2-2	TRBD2	TGTGCCAGCAGCTTTGTGAGCGGGAGGGCCTCCGGGGAGCTGTTTTTT	CASSFVSGRASGELFF
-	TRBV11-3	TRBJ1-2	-	TGTACCAGCGGAGGGGACACCAACTATGGCTACACCTTC	CTSGGDTNYGYTF
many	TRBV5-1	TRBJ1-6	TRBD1	TGCGCCAGCAGCTTGAGGGACAGGGGTTCACCCCTCCACTTT	CASSLRDRGSPLHF
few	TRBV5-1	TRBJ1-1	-	TGCGCCAGCAGCTTGGGTGGAGGGGATATAGAAGCTTTCTTT	CASSLGGGDIEAFF
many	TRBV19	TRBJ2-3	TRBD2	TGTGCCAGTAGTATCGGGCTAGCGGGACTCACAGATACGCAGTATTTT	CASSIGLAGLTDTQYF
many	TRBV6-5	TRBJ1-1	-	TGTGCCAGCGCGATGGGGAATAGAAACACTGAAGCTTTCTTT	CASAMGNRNTEAFF
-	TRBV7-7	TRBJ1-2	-	TGTGCCAGCAGCCTTATGCTTAAGTGCCGAAAGACCTATGGCTATACCTTC	CASSLMLKCRKTYGYTF
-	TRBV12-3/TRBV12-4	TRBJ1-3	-	TGTGCCAACAGTTTGGACCTCCGCCCTGGAAACACCATATATTTT	CANSLDLRPGNTIYF
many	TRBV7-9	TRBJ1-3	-	TGTGCCAGCAGGTCTGGGGGAAACACCATATATTTT	CASRSGGNTIYF
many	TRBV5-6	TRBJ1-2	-	TGTGCCAGCCCGACTTGCAATAGTCGAAAGACCTATGGCTACACCTTC	CASPTCNSRKTYGYTF
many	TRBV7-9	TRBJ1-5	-	TGTGCCAGCAGCTTCTCAAATCAGCCCCAGCATTTT	CASSFSNQPQHF
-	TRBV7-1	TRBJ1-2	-	TGTGCCAGCAGCAAGCCTGGTCACGAGGGAAAGACCTATGGCTACACCTTC	CASSKPGHEGKTYGYTF
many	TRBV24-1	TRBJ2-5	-	TGTGCCACCAGTGATCCGACCCCACGACCGGGACGCACCCCCGGCTTTGAGACCCAGTACTTC	CATSDPTPRPGRTPGFETQYF
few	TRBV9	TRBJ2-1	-	TGTGCCAGCAGCTCCCCGGGGGGCGGGAGCAACTACAATGAGCAGTTCTTC	CASSSPGGGSNYNEQFF
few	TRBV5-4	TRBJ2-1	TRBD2	TGTGCCAGCAGCTTGTATATTGGGACTAGCACGGGCAATGAGCAGTTCTTC	CASSLYIGTSTGNEQFF
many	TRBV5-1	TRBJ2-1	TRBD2	TGCGCCAGCAGCTCGGGACTAGCGGGAGGCCGGGATGAGCAGTTCTTC	CASSSGLAGGRDEQFF
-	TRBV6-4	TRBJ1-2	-	TGTGCCAGCAGTTACCGGGCCTCGCACGGAAGGACCTATGGCTACACCTTC	CASSYRASHGRTYGYTF
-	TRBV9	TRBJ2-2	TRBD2	TGTGCCAGCAGCGTAGCTAGCGGGGTCACCGGGGAGCTGTTTTTT	CASSVASGVTGELFF
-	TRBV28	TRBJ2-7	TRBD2	TGTGCCAGCAGAACCCTAGGACTAGCGGGAACGGAGCAGTACTTC	CASRTLGLAGTEQYF